This T cell receptor (beta chain) was recorded in a study of T cell repertoires in cytomegalovirus infection. Across the whole study: Public signatures in TCR beta pointed to CMV infection and matching HLA type.

A word on this clonotype: Its cognate antigen is unknown.

MiXCR was run by TCRdb on the reads, yielding one entry per CDR3 protein. This sample has 900,000 to 950,000 distinct CDR3 sequences, with approximately 31% found just once. The germline V and J ends were trimmed by 4 bases and 1 base, with 20 bases remaining between them. CDR1 and CDR2 from the germline V gene are SGHVS and FNYEAQ. The CDR3 contains 18 residues. Study findings and constraints: HLA-C-restricted CMV clonotypes gave the most frequent clonotype in two of eight donors.

The sample was cultured CD8+ T cells from PBMCs, taken from culture after CMV antigen stimulation. The J gene is TRBJ2-1, the V gene TRBV7-6, with D perhaps assigned TRBD1 or TRBD2 (5 bases each). The origin of this receptor is a human donor in good health (CMV status not recorded). Some clones in this sample may be carry-over from other donors' samples. The CDR3 sequence is CASSSPGTHEGSYNEQFF. The CDR3 DNA follows: TGTGCCAGCAGCTCGCCGGGGACGCACGAGGGATCCTACAATGAGCAGTTCTTC.